What follows are 30 T cell receptor beta chains derived from one specimen sequenced in a study of beta chain bispecific antibodies for T cell cancers. Findings and caveats of the study: Most targeted TRBV signal came from the leukemia cell line cells, not normal T cells.

TCRdb reprocessed the 5' RACE reads with MiXCR, giving one entry per CDR3 protein. Here the sample spans approximately 20,000 distinct CDR3 sequences, roughly 2.6% being singletons. Blood mononuclear cells were expanded for about three days using either OKT3 anti-CD3 antibody or CD3/CD28 beads. These TCRs are of unknown antigen specificity. Sequenced sample: healthy donor T cells cultured with leukemia cells. Receptors were obtained from a human donor in good health. Some clones in this sample may be carry-over from other donors' samples.

The sample holds many counts of this clonotype. The chain combines TRBV15 with TRBJ2-1; D is unclear. This CDR3 spans 15 amino acids. Germline CDR1 reads LNHNV; CDR2 reads YYDKDF (reference sequence). Trimming pared 6 bases from V and 0 bases from J, leaving 12 bases between. CDR3 loop: CATSRLRSSYNEQFF. Written as DNA, the CDR3 is TGTGCCACCAGTCGGCTGCGCAGCTCCTACAATGAGCAGTTCTTC.

This clonotype has at least ten counts. The chain recombines TRBV5-6 with TRBJ1-6; D is possibly TRBD1 (5 bases). V lost 0 bases to trimming and J lost 13 bases, with 17 bases between them. The germline gives CDR1 SGHDT, CDR2 YYEEEE. The CDR3 consists of 15 residues. The DNA for the CDR3 is TGTGCCAGCAGCTTGGTCCGGGACGGCAGAGATCCCCTCCACTTT. This translates into CASSLVRDGRDPLHF.

This clonotype occurred a few times. This chain joins TRBV9 and TRBJ1-2; the D is unclear. Trimming took 3 bases from V and 7 from J, leaving 7 bases between them. The V gene's germline CDR1 is SGDLS and CDR2 YYNGEE. The CDR3 is 11 residues long. The CDR3 spells CASSGSPGYTF. CDR3 nucleotides: TGTGCCAGCAGCGGGAGTCCTGGCTACACCTTC.

This clonotype was counted many times. The J gene is TRBJ2-2, the V gene TRBV7-9, with 7 bases matching TRBD1. CDR1 and CDR2 from the germline V gene are SEHNR and FQNEAQ (reference sequence). The CDR3 loop spans 16 amino acids. With 5 bases clipped from V and 5 bases from J, the junction kept 11 bases outside the gene matches. The CDR3 here is CASSKPPGTVTGELFF. The CDR3 nucleotides read TGTGCCAGCAGCAAGCCCCCCGGGACAGTTACCGGGGAGCTGTTTTTT.

This clonotype appeared many times. The gene calls are TRBV5-1 and TRBJ2-1, with TRBD2 as a possible D gene (5 bases). Trimming pared 8 bases from V and 3 bases from J, leaving 18 bases between. Germline CDR1 SGHRS, CDR2 YFSETQ. There are 15 residues in the CDR3. CDR3 sequence: CASSRVGSIYNEQFF. The CDR3 nucleotides are TGCGCCAGTTCCCGGGTAGGGAGCATCTACAATGAGCAGTTCTTC.

This clonotype has at least ten counts. The chain's CDR3 is CASSLSLGNEQYF. The CDR3 DNA reads as TGTGCCAGCAGCTTAAGCCTGGGGAACGAGCAGTACTTC. The V and J genes are TRBV7-9 and TRBJ2-7; D remains ambiguous. Germline V lookup: CDR1 SEHNR, CDR2 FQNEAQ (reference sequence). The V end was cut by 2 bases, the J end by 5 bases, with 10 bases between. The CDR3 consists of 13 residues.

This clonotype was found a few times. The chain uses TRBV19 and TRBJ1-1, with 8 bases lining up with TRBD1. Trimming cost V 7 bases and J 4 bases; bases outside gene matches: 26. The CDR3 is 20 amino acids. The germline V gene encodes CDR1 LNHDA and CDR2 SQIVND (reference sequence). The CDR3 DNA reads TGTGCCAGTAACGGACGACATCGACCGGGACAGGCGACAATTTTCACTGAAGCTTTCTTT. This encodes CASNGRHRPGQATIFTEAFF. The full variable domain, its missing parts supplied by reference TRBV19 and TRBJ1-1, is DGGITQSPKYLFRKEGQNVTLSCEQNLNHDAMYWYRQDPGQGLRLIYYSQIVNDFQKGDIAEGYSVSREKKESFPLTVTSAQKNPTAFYLCASNGRHRPGQATIFTEAFFGQGTRLTVV.

This clonotype was recorded many times. This CDR3 is CASSQVPEWSFNEKLFF. The CDR3 nucleotides read TGCGCCAGCAGCCAAGTCCCGGAATGGTCTTTTAATGAAAAACTGTTTTTT. The V and J genes are TRBV4-1 and TRBJ1-4, with unresolved D. This CDR3 comprises 17 residues. Germline V gene data show CDR1 as MGHRA and CDR2 as YSYEKL. Between the trimmed V and J ends, which lost 1 base and 4 bases, there was a span of 16 bases.

This clonotype was seen many times. The chain links TRBV19 to TRBJ2-2; D call uncertain. Trimming took off 3 bases at V and 4 bases at J, with 9 bases between the two ends. The CDR3 runs to 14 residues. CDR1 LNHDA and CDR2 SQIVND come from the germline V gene (reference sequence). The chain's CDR3 is CASSMTDGTGELFF. DNA of the CDR3: TGTGCCAGTAGTATGACGGACGGCACCGGGGAGCTGTTTTTT. The whole variable domain, filled in from reference TRBV19 and TRBJ2-2, reads DGGITQSPKYLFRKEGQNVTLSCEQNLNHDAMYWYRQDPGQGLRLIYYSQIVNDFQKGDIAEGYSVSREKKESFPLTVTSAQKNPTAFYLCASSMTDGTGELFFGEGSRLTVL.

This clonotype qualifies as medium-sized. V is TRBV25-1 and J is TRBJ1-5, with unresolved D. V lost 2 bases and J lost 1, with 12 bases in between. This CDR3 has 16 residues. Germline CDR1 reads MGHDK; CDR2 reads SYGVNS. The CDR3 here is CASSEGIGVSNQPQHF. CDR3 nucleotides: TGTGCCAGCAGTGAAGGCATCGGGGTGAGCAATCAGCCCCAGCATTTT.

By proportion, this clonotype is medium-sized (0.01 to 0.1%). The V call is TRBV2, the J call TRBJ1-5, with TRBD1 matching over 9 bases. CDR3 length: 15 residues. V trimming: 3 bases; J trimming: 4 bases; junction bases outside the gene matches: 4. Germline lookup yields CDR1 SNHLY and CDR2 FYNNEI. CDR3: CASSEWTGENQPQHF. The CDR3, as DNA: TGTGCCAGCAGTGAGTGGACAGGGGAAAATCAGCCCCAGCATTTT.

The table lists this clonotype with many counts. The genes are TRBV28 and TRBJ2-1; D unresolved. There are 15 residues in the CDR3. The V gene's germline CDR1 is MDHEN and CDR2 SYDVKM. V was cut by 4 bases and J by 8 bases, with 18 bases left in between. Here the CDR3 reads CASSWAGGNDDEQFF. The CDR3 DNA is TGTGCCAGCAGTTGGGCCGGTGGAAATGACGATGAGCAGTTCTTC.

This clonotype was found many times. The chain has TRBV5-1 and TRBJ1-1; 7 bases map to TRBD1. V was pared by 4 bases and J by 6 bases, with 6 bases of the junction left unmatched. The CDR3 consists of 13 residues. From germline, CDR1 is SGHRS and CDR2 YFSETQ. CDR3 residues: CASSRTQGAEAFF. In DNA form, the CDR3 reads TGCGCCAGCAGCCGGACTCAGGGGGCTGAAGCTTTCTTT.

This clonotype was seen many times. The rearrangement joins TRBV6-5 to TRBJ1-1, with a possible D match to TRBD1 (5 bases). Trimming shortened V by 2 bases and J by 4 bases, and 8 bases separated the two germline ends. CDR3 size: 13 residues. Looked up from germline, CDR1 is MNHEY and CDR2 is SVGAGI. The CDR3, as DNA: TGTGCCAGCAGTTACGCCGGGACCACTGAAGCTTTCTTT. As protein: CASSYAGTTEAFF.

The chain employs TRBV5-6 and TRBJ2-7, with a possible D match to TRBD1 (5 bases). The CDR3 spans 14 residues. V lost 1 base and J lost 0, with 8 bases in between. CDR1 is SGHDT, CDR2 YYEEEE, per germline. The CDR3 here is CASSLWGASYEQYF. CDR3 bases: TGTGCCAGCAGCTTGTGGGGCGCCTCCTACGAGCAGTACTTC.

The table lists this clonotype with many counts. This chain links TRBV20-1 with TRBJ1-5, with TRBD1 as a possible D gene (5 bases). The germline gives CDR1 DFQATT, CDR2 SNEGSKA (reference sequence). Trimming left V 0 bases short and J 4 bases short, with 13 bases between. The CDR3 totals 15 residues. CDR3: CSARDPGGGNQPQHF. The DNA of the CDR3 is TGCAGTGCTAGAGACCCTGGGGGTGGGAATCAGCCCCAGCATTTT.

This clonotype came up many times. The rearrangement links TRBV20-1 to TRBJ2-5, with D perhaps matching TRBD1 or TRBD2 (5 bases each). This CDR3 contains 14 residues. Germline CDR1 and CDR2: DFQATT and SNEGSKA (reference sequence). The V end lost 0 bases, the J end lost 2 bases, and 10 bases lay between the germline ends. CDR3 residues: CSARDLRGQETQYF. The DNA of the CDR3 is TGCAGTGCTAGAGATTTGAGGGGTCAAGAGACCCAGTACTTC.

At least ten counts were recorded for this clonotype. The V gene is TRBV6-6, the J gene TRBJ1-1, with TRBD1 matching 8 bases. J gave up 0 bases and V 6 bases, and 9 bases lay outside the gene matches. The length of the CDR3 is 16 residues. Germline CDR1 reads MNHNY; CDR2 reads SVGAGI (reference sequence). CDR3 sequence (DNA): TGTGCCAGCAGACGACAGACAGGGGTTATGAACACTGAAGCTTTCTTT. Its protein product is CASRRQTGVMNTEAFF.

Ten or more counts support this clonotype. V and J are TRBV20-1 and TRBJ2-5, with 7 bases fitting TRBD1. The CDR3 extends over 14 amino acids. Unmatched junction bases numbered 10, after V lost 5 bases and J lost 4 bases. Germline V lookup: CDR1 DFQATT, CDR2 SNEGSKA (reference sequence). The CDR3 region is CSAGDSRFRETQYF. The CDR3 DNA sequence: TGCAGTGCTGGGGACAGCCGCTTTAGAGAGACCCAGTACTTC.

Comment on this clonotype: Just one base apart from a much larger clone, this may be a read error. The V and J genes are TRBV14 and TRBJ2-6; D is possibly TRBD1 (5 bases). The CDR3 contains 17 residues. Germline V lookup: CDR1 SGHDN, CDR2 FVKESK. The CDR3 region is CASSQGEVPSGANVLAF. The DNA for the CDR3 is TGTGCCAGCAGCCAAGGCGAAGTCCCCTCTGGGGCCAACGTCCTGGCTTTC. Full variable domain (missing parts from reference TRBV14 and TRBJ2-6): EAGVTQFPSHSVIEKGQTVTLRCDPISGHDNLYWYRRVMGKEIKFLLHFVKESKQDESGMPNNRFLAERTGGTYSTLKVQPAELEDSGVYFCASSQGEVPSGANVLAFGAGSRLTVL.

This clonotype showed up many times. V usage is TRBV12-3 or TRBV12-4 and J usage is TRBJ2-5; weak D call: TRBD1 (5 bases). This CDR3 is built from 12 residues. Trimming left V 4 bases short and J 5 bases short, with 8 bases between. The CDR3 sequence is CASSYNRETQYF. CDR3 DNA: TGTGCCAGCAGTTACAACAGGGAGACCCAGTACTTC.

The J gene is TRBJ1-5, the V gene TRBV7-8, with a possible D match to TRBD1 (6 bases). This CDR3 is 16 amino acids long. The V gene lost 1 base and the J gene lost 3 bases, with 13 bases spanning the gap. The germline V gene has CDR1 SGHVS and CDR2 FQNEAQ. DNA of the CDR3: TGTGCCAGCAGCTTAGAGGGTTACAGGGTCAATCAGCCCCAGCATTTT. Translating it yields CASSLEGYRVNQPQHF.

This clonotype came up many times. The chain combines TRBV27 with TRBJ2-7; tentatively, D is TRBD2 (6 bases). CDR3 length: 13 residues. Per germline, CDR1 MNHEY and CDR2 SMNVEV (reference sequence). V dropped 5 bases and J dropped 3 bases, with 11 bases sitting between them. For the CDR3, the DNA is TGTGCCAGCAGTACCACTAGCAGCTACGAGCAGTACTTC. Protein sequence: CASSTTSSYEQYF.

The sample holds many counts of this clonotype. The chain combines TRBV5-5 with TRBJ2-5; weak D call: TRBD2 (6 bases). V lost 2 bases to trimming and J lost 5 bases, with 16 bases between them. The length of the CDR3 is 15 residues. Germline CDR1 reads SGHKS; CDR2 reads YYEKEE (reference sequence). This CDR3 is CASSLFGGAGETQYF. For the CDR3, the DNA is TGTGCCAGCAGCTTATTTGGCGGGGCGGGGGAGACCCAGTACTTC.

With regard to this clonotype: This may arise from a read error, as a much more abundant clone is one base away. The chain combines TRBV28 with TRBJ2-7; D unclear. In germline, CDR1 is MDHEN, CDR2 SYDVKM. The CDR3 loop spans 15 amino acids. Deletions cut 3 bases from V and 8 bases from J, with 20 bases between. In DNA form, the CDR3 reads TGTGCCAGCAGTTTTTCTGAGACTCCGACTTACAAGCAGTACTTC. Amino acid sequence: CASSFSETPTYKQYF.

This clonotype has a count of ten or more. The rearrangement uses TRBV11-2 and TRBJ1-2, with a weak D call TRBD1 (6 bases). CDR3 length equals 13 residues. CDR1 and CDR2 (germline): SGHAT, FQNNGV. V dropped 5 bases and J dropped 4 bases, with 11 bases sitting between them. The CDR3 DNA is TGTGCCAGCAGCCCTGTAGGGGGCTATGGCTACACCTTC. The encoded protein is CASSPVGGYGYTF.

This clonotype appeared many times. Written as DNA, the CDR3 is TGTGCCAGCAGCCTCGGGACAGCAGTGACCCAGTACTTC. It translates to CASSLGTAVTQYF. This chain connects TRBV7-8 to TRBJ2-5; 7 bases match TRBD1. V gave up 5 bases and J gave up 7 bases; unmatched junction bases: 7. Germline CDR1 and CDR2: SGHVS and FQNEAQ. This CDR3 has 13 amino acids.

This clonotype showed up many times. This chain links TRBV20-1 with TRBJ2-1; 9 nucleotides match TRBD2. This CDR3 has 14 amino acids. The junction had 6 bases not matched to a gene; V was cut back by 3 bases and J by 6 bases. The germline V gene encodes CDR1 DFQATT and CDR2 SNEGSKA (reference sequence). The CDR3 coding sequence is TGCAGTGCTAGCTTCGAGCGGGGGGTCAATGAGCAGTTCTTC. This codes for CSASFERGVNEQFF.

This clonotype was observed at least ten times. The rearrangement uses TRBV20-1 and TRBJ2-1; 8 bases fit TRBD2. This CDR3 is built from 15 residues. V shed 3 bases, J shed 1 base, and the junction held 5 bases outside the gene matches. The germline CDR1 and CDR2 sequences are DFQATT and SNEGSKA (reference sequence). The CDR3 is CSARSGRGSYNEQFF. In DNA form, the CDR3 reads TGCAGTGCTAGGTCCGGGAGGGGTTCCTACAATGAGCAGTTCTTC.

This clonotype has a count of ten or more. The junction differs from germline at one of its ends, possibly a read error. The chain is built from TRBV28 and TRBJ2-2; 10 bases are shared with TRBD2. The CDR3 is 12 amino acids. Germline CDR1 is MDHEN and CDR2 is SYDVKM. The CDR3 sequence is CASSSLAGGLFF. CDR3 DNA: TGTGCCAGCAGTTCGTTAGCGGGGGGGCTGTTTTTT.